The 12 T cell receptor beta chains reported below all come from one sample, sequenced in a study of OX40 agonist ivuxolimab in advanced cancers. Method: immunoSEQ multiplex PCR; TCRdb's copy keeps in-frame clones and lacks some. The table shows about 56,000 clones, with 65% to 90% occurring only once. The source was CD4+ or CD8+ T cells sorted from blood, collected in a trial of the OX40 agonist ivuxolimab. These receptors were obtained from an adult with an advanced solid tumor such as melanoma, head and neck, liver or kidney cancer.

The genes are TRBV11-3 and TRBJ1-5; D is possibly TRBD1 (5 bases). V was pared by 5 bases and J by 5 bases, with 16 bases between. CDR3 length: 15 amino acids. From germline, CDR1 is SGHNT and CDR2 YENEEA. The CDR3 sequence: CASSAHGTEYQPQHF. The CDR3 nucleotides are TGTGCCAGCAGCGCTCACGGGACCGAATATCAGCCCCAGCATTTT.

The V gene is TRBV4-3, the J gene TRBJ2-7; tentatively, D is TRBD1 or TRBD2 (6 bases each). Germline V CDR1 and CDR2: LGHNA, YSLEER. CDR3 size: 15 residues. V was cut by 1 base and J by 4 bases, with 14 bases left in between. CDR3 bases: TGCGCCAGCAGCCAAGGGGGGGCGGGTCTATACGAGCAGTACTTC. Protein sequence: CASSQGGAGLYEQYF.

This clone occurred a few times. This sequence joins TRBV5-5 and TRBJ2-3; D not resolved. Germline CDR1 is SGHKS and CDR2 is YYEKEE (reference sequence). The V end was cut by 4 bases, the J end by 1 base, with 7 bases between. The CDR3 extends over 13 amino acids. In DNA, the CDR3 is TGTGCCAGCAGCCGTTGGGGCACAGATACGCAGTATTTT. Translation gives CASSRWGTDTQYF.

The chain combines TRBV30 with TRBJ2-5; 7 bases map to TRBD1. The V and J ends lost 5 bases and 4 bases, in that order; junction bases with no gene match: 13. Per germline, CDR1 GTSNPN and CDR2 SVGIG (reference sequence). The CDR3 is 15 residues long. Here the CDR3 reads CAWGTGQDDTETQYF. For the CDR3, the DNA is TGTGCCTGGGGCACCGGACAGGACGATACAGAGACCCAGTACTTC.

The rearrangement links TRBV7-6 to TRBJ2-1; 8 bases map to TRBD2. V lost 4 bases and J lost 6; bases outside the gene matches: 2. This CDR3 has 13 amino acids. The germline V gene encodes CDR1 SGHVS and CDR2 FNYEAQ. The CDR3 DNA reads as TGTGCCAGCAGCTCGGGGGGGCCCAATGAGCAGTTCTTC. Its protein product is CASSSGGPNEQFF. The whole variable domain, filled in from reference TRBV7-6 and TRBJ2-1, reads GAGVSQSPRYKVTKRGQDVALRCDPISGHVSLYWYRQALGQGPEFLTYFNYEAQQDKSGLPNDRFSAERPEGSISTLTIQRTEQRDSAMYRCASSSGGPNEQFFGPGTRLTVL.

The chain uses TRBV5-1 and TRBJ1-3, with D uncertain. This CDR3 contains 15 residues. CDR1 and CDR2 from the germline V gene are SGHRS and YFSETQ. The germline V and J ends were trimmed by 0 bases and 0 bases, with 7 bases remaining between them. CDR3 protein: CASSLGEDSGNTIYF. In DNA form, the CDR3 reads TGCGCCAGCAGCTTGGGAGAAGACTCTGGAAACACCATATATTTT.

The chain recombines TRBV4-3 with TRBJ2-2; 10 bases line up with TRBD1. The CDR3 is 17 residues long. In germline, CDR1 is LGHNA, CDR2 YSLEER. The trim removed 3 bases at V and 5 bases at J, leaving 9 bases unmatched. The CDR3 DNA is TGCGCCAGCAGCCAGGGCCGGGACAGGGGAAGGACCGGGGAGCTGTTTTTT. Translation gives CASSQGRDRGRTGELFF.

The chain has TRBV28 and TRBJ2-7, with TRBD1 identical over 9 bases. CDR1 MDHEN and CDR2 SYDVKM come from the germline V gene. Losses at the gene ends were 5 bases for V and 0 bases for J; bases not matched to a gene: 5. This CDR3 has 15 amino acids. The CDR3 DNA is TGTGCCAGCAGTCCCCGGGACAGGGCCTCCTACGAGCAGTACTTC. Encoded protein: CASSPRDRASYEQYF.

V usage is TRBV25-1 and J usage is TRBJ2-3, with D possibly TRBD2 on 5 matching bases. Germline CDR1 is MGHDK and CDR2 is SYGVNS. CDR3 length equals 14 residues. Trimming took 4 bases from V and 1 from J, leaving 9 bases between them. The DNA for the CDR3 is TGTGCCAGCAGTGGAGGGTGGGGCACAGATACGCAGTATTTT. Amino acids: CASSGGWGTDTQYF. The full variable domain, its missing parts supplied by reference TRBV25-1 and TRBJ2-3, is EADIYQTPRYLVIGTGKKITLECSQTMGHDKMYWYQQDPGMELHLIHYSYGVNSTEKGDLSSESTVSRIRTEHFPLTLESARPSHTSQYLCASSGGWGTDTQYFGPGTRLTVL.

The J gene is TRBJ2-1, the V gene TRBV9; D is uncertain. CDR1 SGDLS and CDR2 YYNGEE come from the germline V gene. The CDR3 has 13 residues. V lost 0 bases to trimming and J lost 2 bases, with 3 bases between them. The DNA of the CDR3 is TGTGCCAGCAGCGTAGACCCCTACAATGAGCAGTTCTTC. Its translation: CASSVDPYNEQFF.

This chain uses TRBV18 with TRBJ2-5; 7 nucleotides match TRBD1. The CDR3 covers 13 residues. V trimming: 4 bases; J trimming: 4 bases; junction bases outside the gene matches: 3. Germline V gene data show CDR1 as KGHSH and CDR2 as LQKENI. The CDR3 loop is CASSLNRGETQYF. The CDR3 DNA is TGTGCCAGCTCACTCAACAGGGGAGAGACCCAGTACTTC.

The CDR3 region is CASSESGVNQPQHF. CDR3 coding DNA: TGTGCCAGCAGTGAGTCTGGGGTTAATCAGCCCCAGCATTTT. The chain employs TRBV6-1 and TRBJ1-5, with no clear D. V lost 3 bases to trimming and J lost 4 bases, with 10 bases between them. CDR3 length equals 14 residues. Germline lookup yields CDR1 MNHNS and CDR2 SASEGT.